This TCR beta chain is drawn from a study of post-analysis software for immune sequencing data (dated by TCRdb to between 2014 and 2016). Context from the whole study: Relapsing-remitting, secondary progressive and progressive-relapsing multiple sclerosis were recorded as disease courses, and subtype annotation was lacking for some patients. A subset of samples was prepared in parallel using single-end sample barcoding, then pooled and co-amplified after Illumina adapter ligation. Patient repertoires were compared against 11 previously published healthy control repertoires from donors aged about 6 to 27 years.

To demonstrate the VDJtools post-analysis software, TCR beta repertoires were profiled from the peripheral blood of over ten young patients with multiple sclerosis. Multiple sclerosis patients were children and adolescents aged about 6 to 17 years. Libraries were constructed by PCR. The sample was run on an Illumina HiSeq 2500. To reduce PCR and sequencing biases, unique molecular identifiers were built into the TCR beta cDNA libraries. Roughly 0.5 million cDNA molecules were obtained per 1 to 10 million input T cells, so each molecule approximated one T cell. The same protocol used for the earlier healthy control dataset was applied to prepare and sequence the patient libraries. Samples belonging to the same batch were prepared together, multiplexed and sequenced on a shared HiSeq lane. In the authors' own workflow: Raw barcoded reads were processed with MIGEC, discarding single-read molecular identifier groups before consensus assembly and CDR3 extraction. Clonotype tables were post-analysed with VDJtools, and diversity was normalized by down-sampling all datasets to the smallest sample size. In repertoire overlap clustering, CDR3 amino acid sequences, but not nucleotide sequences, were matched to correct batch-related cross-sample contamination. Through fastp at Q25 and MiXCR, TCRdb rebuilt clones from the public reads, retaining in-frame beta chains. One record per CDR3 amino acid sequence lists the most common genes and DNA. TCRdb, not the original authors, processed these V and J calls. This sample holds about 460,000 distinct CDR3 sequences; over 35% were observed only once. Roughly an eighth of the sample comes from the top ten.

CDR1 and CDR2, per the germline V gene, are SGDLS and YYNGEE. CDR3 length: 15 amino acids, cysteine to phenylalanine. Only the CDR3 region is kept as DNA, spanning 45 bases read in frame from base 1. This clonotype was seen more than once but under ten times. The antigen it recognizes is unknown. At one boundary the junction diverges from the germline segment, which might be a read error. The investigation overall reported the following: Roughly 5 TRBV segments, including TRBV5-6, TRBV5-1 and TRBV20-1, were significantly more frequent in patients than controls. The control group was slightly older than the multiple sclerosis patient group. Direct clustering with F measure revealed strong co-clustering of samples prepared in the same batch, which led to a batch-effect correction. Multiple sclerosis patients had significantly lower normalized Chao1 diversity than controls, a result that suggests substantial peripheral T-cell clonal expansion.

The clonotype comes from a girl aged 5-17 years with multiple sclerosis. The sample taken for sequencing was blood. The V gene is TRBV9 and the J gene is TRBJ2-3, with TRBD2 identical over 9 junction bases. The DNA sequence is given as TGTGCCAGCAGCGGGACCGGGACTAGCACCGATACGCAGTATTTT. Its coded protein is CASSGTGTSTDTQYF. With the rest looked up from the reference TRBV9 and TRBJ2-3 genes rather than sequenced, the full variable domain is DSGVTQTPKHLITATGQRVTLRCSPRSGDLSVYWYQQSLDQGLQFLIQYYNGEERAKGNILERFSAQQFPDLHSELNLSSLELGDSALYFCASSGTGTSTDTQYFGPGTRLTVL.